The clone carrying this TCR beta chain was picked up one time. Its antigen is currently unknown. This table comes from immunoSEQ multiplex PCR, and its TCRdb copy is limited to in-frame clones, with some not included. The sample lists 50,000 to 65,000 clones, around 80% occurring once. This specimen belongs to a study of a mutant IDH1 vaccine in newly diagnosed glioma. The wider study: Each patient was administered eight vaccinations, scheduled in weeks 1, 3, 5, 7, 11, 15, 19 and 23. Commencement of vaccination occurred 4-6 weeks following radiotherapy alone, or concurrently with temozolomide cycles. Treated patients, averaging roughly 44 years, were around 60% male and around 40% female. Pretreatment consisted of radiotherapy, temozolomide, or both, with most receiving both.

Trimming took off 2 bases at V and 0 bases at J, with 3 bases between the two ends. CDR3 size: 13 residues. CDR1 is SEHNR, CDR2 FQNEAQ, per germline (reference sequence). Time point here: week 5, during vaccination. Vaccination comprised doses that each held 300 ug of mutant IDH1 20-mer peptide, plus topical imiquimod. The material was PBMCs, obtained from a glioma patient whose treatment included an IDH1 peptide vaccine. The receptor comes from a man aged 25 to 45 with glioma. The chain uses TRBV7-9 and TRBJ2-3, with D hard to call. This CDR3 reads CASSLSSTDTQYF. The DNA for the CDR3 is TGTGCCAGCAGCTTAAGCAGCACAGATACGCAGTATTTT.